This T cell receptor (beta chain) was found in a study of blood T cell repertoires in COVID-19. Background on the study: Both acute and convalescent COVID-19 samples were obtained from the United States, Italy and Spain. In each case, the material was cDNA or gDNA derived from T cells, B-cell-depleted T cells, or PBMCs.

The method was immunoSEQ multiplex PCR; TCRdb's version includes in-frame clones alone and lacks a portion of them. The sample records 350,000 to 450,000 clones, 85% being singletons. The V gene's germline CDR1 is SGDLS and CDR2 YYNGEE. Trimming cost V 0 bases and J 9 bases, with 13 bases left between them. The CDR3 length is 15 residues. What was sequenced was peripheral blood. This sequence was found in a woman between 18 and 30 years old with acute or convalescent COVID-19. The V call is TRBV9, the J call TRBJ1-6; tentative D call: TRBD1 (5 bases). CDR3 DNA: TGTGCCAGCAGCGTAGGCCAGGGAATAAGTTCACCCCTCCACTTT. Protein: CASSVGQGISSPLHF.